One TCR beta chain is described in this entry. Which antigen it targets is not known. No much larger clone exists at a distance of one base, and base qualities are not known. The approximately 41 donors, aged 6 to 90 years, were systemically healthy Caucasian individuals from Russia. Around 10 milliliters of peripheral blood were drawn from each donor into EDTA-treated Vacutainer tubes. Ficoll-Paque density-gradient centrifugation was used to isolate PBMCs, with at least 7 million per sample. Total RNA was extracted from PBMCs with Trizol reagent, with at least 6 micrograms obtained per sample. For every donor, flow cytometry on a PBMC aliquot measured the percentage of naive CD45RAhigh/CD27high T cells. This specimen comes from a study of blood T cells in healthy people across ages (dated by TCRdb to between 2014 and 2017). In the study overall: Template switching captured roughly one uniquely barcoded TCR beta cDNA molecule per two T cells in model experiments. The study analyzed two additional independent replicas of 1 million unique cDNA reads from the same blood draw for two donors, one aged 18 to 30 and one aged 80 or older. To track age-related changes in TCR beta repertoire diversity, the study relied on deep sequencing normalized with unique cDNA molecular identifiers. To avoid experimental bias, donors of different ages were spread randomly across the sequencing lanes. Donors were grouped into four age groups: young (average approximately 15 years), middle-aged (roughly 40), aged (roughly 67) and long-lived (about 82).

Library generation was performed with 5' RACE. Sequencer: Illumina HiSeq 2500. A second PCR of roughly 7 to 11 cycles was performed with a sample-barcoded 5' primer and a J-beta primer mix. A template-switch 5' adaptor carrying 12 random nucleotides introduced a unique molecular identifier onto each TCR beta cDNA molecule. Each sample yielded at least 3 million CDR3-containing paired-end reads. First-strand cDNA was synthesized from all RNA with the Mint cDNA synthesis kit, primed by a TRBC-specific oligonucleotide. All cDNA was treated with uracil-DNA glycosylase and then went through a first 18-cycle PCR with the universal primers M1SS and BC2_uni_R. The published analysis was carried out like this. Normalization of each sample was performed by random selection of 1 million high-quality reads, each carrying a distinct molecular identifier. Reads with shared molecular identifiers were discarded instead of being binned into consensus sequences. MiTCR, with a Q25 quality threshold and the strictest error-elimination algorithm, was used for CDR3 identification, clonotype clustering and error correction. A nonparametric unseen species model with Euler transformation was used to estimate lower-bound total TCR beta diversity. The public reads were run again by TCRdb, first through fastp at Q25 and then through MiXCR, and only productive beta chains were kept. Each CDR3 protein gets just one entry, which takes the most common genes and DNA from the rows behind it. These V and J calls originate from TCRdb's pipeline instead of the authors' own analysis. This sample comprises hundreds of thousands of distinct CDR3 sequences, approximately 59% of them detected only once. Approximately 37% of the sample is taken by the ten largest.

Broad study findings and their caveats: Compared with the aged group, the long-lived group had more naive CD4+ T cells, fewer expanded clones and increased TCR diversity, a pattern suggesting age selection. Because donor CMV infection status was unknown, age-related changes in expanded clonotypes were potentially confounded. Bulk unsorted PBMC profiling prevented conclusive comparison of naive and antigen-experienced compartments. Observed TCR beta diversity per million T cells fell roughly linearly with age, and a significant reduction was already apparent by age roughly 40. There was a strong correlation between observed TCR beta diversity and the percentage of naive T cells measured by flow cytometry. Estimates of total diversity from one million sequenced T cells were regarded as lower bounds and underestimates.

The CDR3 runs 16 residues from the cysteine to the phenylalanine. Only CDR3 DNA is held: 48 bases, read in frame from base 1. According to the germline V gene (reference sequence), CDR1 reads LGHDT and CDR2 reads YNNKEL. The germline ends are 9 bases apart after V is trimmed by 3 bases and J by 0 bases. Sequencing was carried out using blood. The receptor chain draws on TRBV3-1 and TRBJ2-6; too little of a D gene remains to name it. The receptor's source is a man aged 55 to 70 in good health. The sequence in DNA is TGTGCCAGCAGCCAGACAAGCAGCTCTGGGGCCAACGTCCTGACTTTC. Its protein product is CASSQTSSSGANVLTF.